What follows describes a single T cell receptor beta chain. Its antigen remains unidentified. Per-nucleotide qualities are absent, and no much larger clonotype sits a single base away. The CDR3 regions of human TCRbeta chains were subjected to immunosequencing. Turning to the authors' computational methods: Repertoire TCRs were checked for matches against a reference library of SARS-CoV-2-specific TCRs that had been generated using the MIRA antigen-specificity platform. Breadth was defined as the fraction of unique TCRs that were SARS-CoV-2-associated, and depth was defined as the fraction of total T cells that were SARS-CoV-2-associated. Using the MIRA data, each spike-specific TCR was assigned both to the spike region to which the TCR was reactive and to a CD4 or CD8 class. Log10-transformed breadth and depth values were compared by one-way ANOVA with Sidak's multiple comparisons tests. This immuneACCESS table, as held by TCRdb, lists in-frame sequences with V and J called but not all clones. Of the missing ones, under half trace to an unresolved V gene in checked studies; the others have no known cause. That table furnishes V, J and clone size, whereas the DNA furnished D and trimming. The sample data list some 160,000 clones, and roughly 88% of these were observed just once. The ten largest clonotypes hold less than 2.5% of the sample.

The time point label, as the study defines it: about 28 days (+/-7) after the second vaccine dose. AZD1222 recipients whose second dose came at about 4 weeks and those whose second dose came at about 12 weeks were combined into one group, since spike-specific TCR depth and breadth did not differ between the two schedules. Samples from vaccinated people were obtained from the UK trials COV001 and COV002, which included a single-blind randomized controlled phase 2/3 trial of AZD1222 (ChAdOx1 nCoV-19) in healthy adults. For TCRbeta chain sequencing, PBMC samples from trial participants were taken at day 0 and at day 28 after the second dose. The data were taken from a study of T cell responses to AZD1222 COVID-19 vaccine (dated by TCRdb to 2020 to 2023). Regarding the study in general: A total of just over 230 trial participants underwent TCR sequencing, of whom 207 received two doses of AZD1222 and 26 received two doses of the MenACWY control vaccine. Trial participants were enrolled by age into subgroups of 18-55, 56-69 and 70-plus years, and roughly 150, 30 and 60 TCR-sequenced participants, respectively, were included in these subgroups.

Results the study describes overall, beyond this receptor: In the small 56-69-year group, the increase in depth fell short of significance, most likely because of low power. CD4 TCRs associated with the vaccine covered the entire spike protein, and the dominant responses were in regions 160-218 and 743-854. Only five to seven AZD1222 recipients were SARS-CoV-2 seropositive at baseline, limiting conclusions about previously exposed vaccinees. Participants were mostly white British, with more females than males. The authors suggested clonal diversity may have been underestimated. A significant rise in spike-specific TCR breadth and depth was observed after two AZD1222 doses relative to day 0 and relative to MenACWY recipients. No day 14 peak-response samples were available, so repertoires were characterized only after the peak T cell response. Nearly half of unique spike-specific TCRs reportedly recognized epitopes outside regions mutated in the B.1.351 and B.1.1.7 variants.

CDR3 length: 13 amino acids, cysteine to phenylalanine. Here the CDR3 DNA is all that survives: 39 bases in frame from base 1. The V and J ends are trimmed by 3 bases and 4 bases, leaving 9 bases between them. As encoded in the germline V gene (reference sequence), CDR1 is SEHNR while CDR2 is FQNEAQ. The sequences come from peripheral blood, collected 28 days after the second AZD1222 dose. The clonotype was recovered from an adult who received the AZD1222 COVID-19 vaccine. In this chain, TRBV7-9 is recombined with TRBJ1-1; there is no confident call for the D gene. This receptor carries the CDR3 CASSLTEGTEAFF. The bases read TGTGCCAGCAGCTTGACGGAGGGCACTGAAGCTTTCTTT.